This T cell receptor (beta chain) was obtained from a study of T cell repertoires in cytomegalovirus infection. TCRdb reprocessed the reads via MiXCR and lists one record per CDR3 protein. This sample yields about 490,000 distinct CDR3 sequences, of which around 27% are seen a single time; around 13% belongs to the top ten. The V gene's germline CDR1 is MGHRA and CDR2 YSYEKL. The CDR3 has 15 amino acids. Trimming took 3 bases from V and 3 from J; bases not matched to a gene: 4. This chain uses TRBV4-1 with TRBJ1-1; 10 nucleotides match TRBD1. The TCR originated in a human donor in good health (CMV status not recorded). Some clones in this sample may be carry-over from other donors' samples. The specimen was PBMCs. The CDR3 loop reads CASSHPGTGDTEAFF. As DNA, the CDR3 is TGCGCCAGCAGCCACCCCGGGACAGGGGACACTGAAGCTTTCTTT.